Reported below is one T cell receptor (beta chain). Its specificity is unknown. The entry originates in a study of T cell repertoires in cytomegalovirus infection. CDR3 length: 11 residues. Trimming shortened V by 3 bases and J by 12 bases, and 8 bases separated the two germline ends. TCRdb re-analysed the reads in MiXCR, keeping a single row per CDR3 protein. The sample has about 900,000 distinct CDR3 sequences, approximately 31% seen once. The chain employs TRBV12-3 or TRBV12-4 and TRBJ2-2; the D is unclear. The specimen comprised cultured CD8+ T cells from PBMCs, sampled from culture after CMV antigen stimulation. This receptor was identified in a human donor in good health (CMV status not recorded). Some clones in this sample may be carry-over from other donors' samples. In DNA form, the CDR3 reads TGTGCCAGCAGTTTGAACCTCCAGCTGTTTTTT. Its protein is CASSLNLQLFF.